These T cell receptor beta chains were read from a single sample in a study of T-cell reconstitution after alpha-beta-depleted transplantation in children. TCRdb independently ran MiXCR on the PCR reads; one entry per CDR3 protein. Of approximately 1,000,000 distinct CDR3 sequences in the sample, 25% to 35% are singletons; the top ten hold about 28%. Sequencing was performed on PBMCs, mostly from graft donor cells, taken 360 days after TCRalphabeta/CD19-depleted stem cell transplant. The receptors originated from a boy under two years old who had a stem cell transplant for SCID, so the T cells may come from the graft donor. CDR3s include the opening cysteine and the closing phenylalanine or tryptophan. A D gene is named only where the DNA matches it firmly. Expanded clones are given a class, and other clones once, few, many or no size at all.

TRBJ2-3	few	TRBV12-3/TRBV12-4	-	TGTGCCAGCAGCCCCGGCGGGGGCAGGGATACGCAGTATTTT	CASSPGGGRDTQYF
TRBJ1-1	-	TRBV20-1	-	TGCAGTGCTCCAGGGAACACTGAAGCTTTCTTT	CSAPGNTEAFF
TRBJ2-4	-	TRBV7-9	-	TGTGCCAGCAGCGCCTACAGGGGGGGAGAGGATATTCAGTACTTC	CASSAYRGGEDIQYF
TRBJ2-5	few	TRBV7-2	-	TGTGCCAGCAGCTTGTCCCCAGGAGGTGCCCAAGAGACCCAGTACTTC	CASSLSPGGAQETQYF
TRBJ2-1	few	TRBV11-2	TRBD2	TGTGCCAGCATCCCGGGGGGAAGCTCCTACAATGAGCAGTTCTTC	CASIPGGSSYNEQFF
TRBJ1-3	-	TRBV12-3/TRBV12-4	-	TGTGCCAGCAGTTTTCTAAACTCTGGAAACACCATATATTTT	CASSFLNSGNTIYF
TRBJ2-3	-	TRBV4-1	-	TGCGCCAGCAGCCAACCAGACCTCACAGATACGCAGTATTTT	CASSQPDLTDTQYF
TRBJ1-3	-	TRBV12-3/TRBV12-4	-	TGTGCCAGCACCCAGACCAGCTCTGGAAACACCATATATTTT	CASTQTSSGNTIYF
TRBJ2-3	-	TRBV5-5	-	TGTGCCAGCAGCTTTGGGGGGGCCCGCGGAGATACGCAGTATTTT	CASSFGGARGDTQYF
TRBJ2-1	-	TRBV27	-	TGTGCCAGCAGTTTACGGGGGACGGGCAATGAGCAGTTCTTC	CASSLRGTGNEQFF
TRBJ2-7	few	TRBV4-2	-	TGTGCCAGCAGCCAAGCAGAAGGTTTGGGGAGGTTAGTCTACGAGCAGTACTTC	CASSQAEGLGRLVYEQYF
TRBJ2-5	-	TRBV20-1	-	TGCAGTGCTCTGACCCTGGGGACCCAGTACTTC	CSALTLGTQYF
TRBJ1-3	few	TRBV15	-	TGTGCCACCAGCAGGCCGGGGGGGGCCTCTGGAAACACCATATATTTT	CATSRPGGASGNTIYF
TRBJ2-3	-	TRBV27	-	TGTGCCAGCTCAATAACAGGTGGTCCGACAGATACGCAGTATTTT	CASSITGGPTDTQYF
TRBJ2-3	few	TRBV7-8	-	TGTGCCAGCAGCTCACCCCCTACTACTAGTTTCACAGATACGCAGTATTTT	CASSSPPTTSFTDTQYF
TRBJ2-7	-	TRBV7-8	-	TGTGCCAGCAGCTTAGGTCCAACACAGGCAGGCTACGAGCAGTACTTC	CASSLGPTQAGYEQYF
TRBJ1-1	few	TRBV5-1	-	TGCGCCAGCAGCCCCTTTTCCCCGCTGGGGGACTTGAACACTGAAGCTTTCTTT	CASSPFSPLGDLNTEAFF
TRBJ1-5	few	TRBV5-8	TRBD1	TGTGCCAGCAGCTTGATCAACACAGGGGGCAATCAGCCCCAGCATTTT	CASSLINTGGNQPQHF
TRBJ2-7	few	TRBV20-1	TRBD1	TGCAGTGCTAGAGCCCCGTTCGGACAGGGGAAGGTAATCCACGAGCAGTACTTC	CSARAPFGQGKVIHEQYF
TRBJ2-3	few	TRBV12-3/TRBV12-4	-	TGTGCCAGCAGTGCCTACACGGGGAGCACAGATACGCAGTATTTT	CASSAYTGSTDTQYF
TRBJ2-1	few	TRBV7-9	-	TGTGCCAGCACCTTAACCCGGGGCGGAGGCAATGAGCAGTTCTTC	CASTLTRGGGNEQFF
TRBJ2-7	-	TRBV7-9	-	TGTGCCAGCACCGAGGGGGTCCTCTACGAGCAGTACTTC	CASTEGVLYEQYF
TRBJ2-2	-	TRBV20-1	-	TGCAGTGCTAGAGATTTCGGGACAATGACCGGGGAGCTGTTTTTT	CSARDFGTMTGELFF
TRBJ2-5	few	TRBV12-3/TRBV12-4	TRBD2	TGTGCCAGCAGTCCCCGACTAGCGGTGCCATTGGGGGAGACCCAGTACTTC	CASSPRLAVPLGETQYF
TRBJ1-2	-	TRBV5-1	-	TGCGCCAGCAGCACCGGACAGCCCCTGGATGGCTACACCTTC	CASSTGQPLDGYTF
TRBJ2-5	few	TRBV4-2	-	TGTGCCAGCAGCCAGAAAGGGTGGGATGGAGAGACCCAGTACTTC	CASSQKGWDGETQYF
TRBJ1-1	few	TRBV9	-	TGTGCCAGCAGCGTCTCCAATTCGAACACTGAAGCTTTCTTT	CASSVSNSNTEAFF
TRBJ1-4	-	TRBV5-5	-	TGTGCCAGCAGCTTGGTAGGGGCAGCTTCTAATGAAAAACTGTTTTTT	CASSLVGAASNEKLFF